One and the same sample provided the 6 T cell receptor beta chains below, sequenced in a study of CD8+CD57+ T cells in acquired aplastic anemia. Patients sequenced had flow cytometry evidence of CD8+CD57+ cell expansion. TCR beta VDJ combinations and CDR3 sequences were profiled from genomic DNA. Via MiXCR, TCRdb re-called the reads, giving one row per CDR3 protein. The table lists about 160,000 distinct CDR3 sequences, about 50% of them singletons. The sample comprised sorted CD4+, CD8+, or CD8+CD57+ T cells (not recorded which) from PBMCs. These receptors came from a human donor with aplastic anemia.

This clonotype was counted ten times or more. V is TRBV19 and J is TRBJ2-7; TRBD1 might be the D (5 bases). The length of the CDR3 is 13 residues. Germline assignment: CDR1 LNHDA and CDR2 SQIVND (reference sequence). V was pared by 9 bases and J by 3 bases, with 15 bases between. The chain's CDR3 is CASRDSGYYEQYF. As DNA, the CDR3 is TGTGCCAGCAGGGATTCCGGGTACTACGAGCAGTACTTC.

The J gene is TRBJ1-2, the V gene TRBV4-1, with unresolved D. The CDR3 length is 17 residues. Germline loops: CDR1 MGHRA, CDR2 YSYEKL. Trimming took 3 bases from V and 4 from J, leaving 21 bases between them. This CDR3 reads CASSHPPVVERTYGYTF. CDR3 nucleotides: TGCGCCAGCAGCCATCCCCCTGTCGTGGAGAGGACCTATGGCTACACCTTC.

This clonotype has more than one count but fewer than ten. V and J are TRBV15 and TRBJ2-7, with TRBD2 matching 13 bases. This CDR3 has 17 residues. Germline trimming cut 1 base from V and 4 bases from J; bases unmatched to any gene: 7. From germline, CDR1 is LNHNV and CDR2 YYDKDF (reference sequence). The CDR3 DNA reads as TGTGCCACCAGCAGAGTTGGACTAGCGGGGGCCGTATACGAGCAGTACTTC. Protein: CATSRVGLAGAVYEQYF.

The genes are TRBV7-2 and TRBJ2-7, with D possibly matching TRBD1 (5 bases). The CDR3 covers 14 residues. V was clipped by 5 bases and J by 7 bases, with 18 bases between them. The germline gives CDR1 SGHTA, CDR2 FQGNSA. CDR3: CASSTPTEFKEQYF. CDR3 nucleotides: TGTGCCAGCAGCACCCCGACAGAATTCAAGGAGCAGTACTTC.

Details on this clonotype: A much larger clone lies a single base off, so this may be a read error. The CDR3 loop is CAGIPKIGTSGSSGELFF. CDR3 DNA: TGTGCCGGTATACCAAAGATAGGGACTAGCGGGAGTTCCGGGGAGCTGTTTTTT. The chain joins TRBV19 to TRBJ2-2, with 14 bases aligning to TRBD2. The V and J ends lost 11 bases and 6 bases, in that order; junction bases with no gene match: 17. Germline CDR1 and CDR2: LNHDA and SQIVND (reference sequence). The CDR3 totals 18 residues.

The chain links TRBV20-1 to TRBJ1-6; D call uncertain. V dropped 6 bases and J dropped 6 bases, with 12 bases sitting between them. Germline V gene data show CDR1 as DFQATT and CDR2 as SNEGSKA (reference sequence). CDR3 length: 13 amino acids. The CDR3 reads CSAYSEFNSPLHF. Here the CDR3 DNA reads TGCAGTGCCTACTCGGAGTTTAATTCACCCCTCCACTTT.